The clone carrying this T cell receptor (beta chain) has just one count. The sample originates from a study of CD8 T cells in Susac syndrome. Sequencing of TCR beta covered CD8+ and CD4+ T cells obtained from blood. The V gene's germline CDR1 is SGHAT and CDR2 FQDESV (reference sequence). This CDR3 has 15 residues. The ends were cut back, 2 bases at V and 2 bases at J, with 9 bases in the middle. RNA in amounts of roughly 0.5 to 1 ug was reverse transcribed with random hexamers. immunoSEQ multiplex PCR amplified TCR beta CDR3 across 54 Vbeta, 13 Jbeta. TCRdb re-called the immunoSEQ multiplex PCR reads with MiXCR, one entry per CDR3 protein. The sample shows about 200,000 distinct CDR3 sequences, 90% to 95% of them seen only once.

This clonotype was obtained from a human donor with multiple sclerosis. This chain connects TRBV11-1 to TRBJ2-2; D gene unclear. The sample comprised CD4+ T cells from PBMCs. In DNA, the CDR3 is TGTGCCAGCAGCTTATTACTTATTAACACCGGGGAGCTGTTTTTT. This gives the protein CASSLLLINTGELFF.